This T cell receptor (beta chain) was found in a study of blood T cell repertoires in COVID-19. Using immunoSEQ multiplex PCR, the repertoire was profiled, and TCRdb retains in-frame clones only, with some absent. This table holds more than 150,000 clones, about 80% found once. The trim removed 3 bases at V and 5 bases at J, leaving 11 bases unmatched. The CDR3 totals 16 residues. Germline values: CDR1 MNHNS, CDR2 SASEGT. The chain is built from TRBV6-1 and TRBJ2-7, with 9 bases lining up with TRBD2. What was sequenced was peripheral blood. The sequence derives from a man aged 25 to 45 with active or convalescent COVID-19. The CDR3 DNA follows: TGTGCCAGCAGTGAGATGGGCGGGAGGGCTCCGGACGAGCAGTACTTC. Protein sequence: CASSEMGGRAPDEQYF.